Below, 5 T cell receptor beta chains from the same sample are listed, as sequenced in a study of cytomegalovirus exposure and HLA in healthy donors. Vbeta (60) and Jbeta (13) primers were used in the PCR. TCRdb's copy holds only in-frame clones and misses some; the assay was immunoSEQ multiplex PCR. In total, the table holds over 200,000 clones. Sequenced sample: PBMCs. These receptor sequences come from a woman aged 25 to 39 in good health and CMV-seropositive.

The V and J genes are TRBV7-2 and TRBJ2-7; the match to TRBD2 covers 7 bases. The CDR3 spans 15 residues. V lost 4 bases and J lost 2; bases outside the gene matches: 8. The germline gives CDR1 SGHTA, CDR2 FQGNSA. The CDR3 loop is CASSWRLARPYEQYF. DNA of the CDR3: TGTGCCAGCAGCTGGCGACTAGCCCGACCCTACGAGCAGTACTTC.

The chain joins TRBV2 to TRBJ1-5; 7 nucleotides match TRBD1. CDR3 length: 14 residues. V was pared by 2 bases and J by 5 bases, with 3 bases of the junction left unmatched. Germline loops: CDR1 SNHLY, CDR2 FYNNEI. CDR3 sequence (DNA): TGTGCCAGCAGTGAACCAGGGGGGTATCAGCCCCAGCATTTT. Protein sequence: CASSEPGGYQPQHF.

This sequence joins TRBV6-1 and TRBJ2-7; TRBD1 agrees at 9 bases. Per the germline V gene, CDR1 is MNHNS and CDR2 is SASEGT. J lost 5 bases, V lost 3 bases, and 14 bases had no gene match. This CDR3 region has 17 residues. The CDR3 DNA reads as TGTGCCAGCAGTGAGATAAATCGACAGGGGGTTTTAAACGAGCAGTACTTC. Its protein is CASSEINRQGVLNEQYF.

V and J are TRBV4-1 and TRBJ2-5, with D possibly matching TRBD2 (6 bases). The length of the CDR3 is 14 residues. The germline gives CDR1 MGHRA, CDR2 YSYEKL. The V gene lost 4 bases and the J gene lost 11 bases, with 20 bases spanning the gap. The CDR3 DNA reads as TGCGCCAGCAGCCTCGGGGGTTTTCTGGGGGAGCAGTACTTC. It translates to CASSLGGFLGEQYF.

The chain couples TRBV5-6 to TRBJ2-7; D is ambiguous. Trimming removed 1 base at V and 3 bases at J, with 14 bases between. The length of the CDR3 is 15 residues. CDR1 and CDR2 from the germline V gene are SGHDT and YYEEEE. The CDR3 reads CASSLRETRIYEQYF. The CDR3 DNA reads TGTGCCAGCAGCTTGCGAGAGACACGCATCTACGAGCAGTACTTC.